Shown below are 29 T cell receptor beta chains from a single sample sequenced in a study of blood T cell repertoires in COVID-19 (dated by TCRdb to the early 2020s). Receptors were amplified or captured by the immunoSEQ multiplex PCR assay. Sourced from immuneACCESS, this table was stored by TCRdb with only in-frame sequences that have V and J called. A share of the clones is absent; for the studies checked, an unresolved V gene accounts for under half, and the remainder has no known explanation. This sample comprises about 190,000 clones, about 88% of them detected only once. The ten largest clonotypes hold about 22% of the sample. Material for sequencing was PBMCs or T cells enriched from blood (not recorded which). The receptors stem from a woman in her thirties or forties in a cohort exposed to, infected with or recovered from COVID-19 (not recorded which).

The rearrangement joins TRBV7-2 to TRBJ1-5, with D tentatively TRBD1 (6 bases). Germline V gene lookup returns CDR1 SGHTA and CDR2 FQGNSA. The CDR3 consists of 14 residues. The V end was cut by 8 bases, the J end by 3 bases, with 14 bases between. In DNA form, the CDR3 reads TGTGCCAGCGGACTTGGACAGCTCAATCAGCCCCAGCATTTT. Translation: CASGLGQLNQPQHF. Based on the CDR3 plus reference TRBV7-2 and TRBJ1-5, the full variable domain is GAGVSQSPSNKVTEKGKDVELRCDPISGHTALYWYRQSLGQGLEFLIYFQGNSAPDKSGLPSDRFSAERTGGSVSTLTIQRTQQEDSAVYLCASGLGQLNQPQHFGDGTRLSIL.

This clone appeared once. The chain joins TRBV4-3 to TRBJ1-2, with D perhaps matching TRBD1 (5 bases). Trimming cost V 1 base and J 7 bases, with 16 bases left between them. In germline, CDR1 is LGHNA, CDR2 YSLEER. The CDR3 has 15 residues. The CDR3 here is CASSQVQGTAVGYTF. Here the CDR3 DNA reads TGCGCCAGCAGCCAAGTCCAGGGCACAGCTGTTGGCTACACCTTC.

This clone occurred once. The J gene is TRBJ1-2, the V gene TRBV27; D not certain. Per the germline V gene, CDR1 is MNHEY and CDR2 is SMNVEV (reference sequence). With 5 bases removed from V and 3 bases from J, the gap between germline ends came to 16 bases. This CDR3 is 15 amino acids long. For the CDR3, the DNA is TGTGCCAGCAGTACTTCTCACCCGCCGGACTATGGCTACACCTTC. Protein: CASSTSHPPDYGYTF.

The chain couples TRBV4-1 to TRBJ2-1; TRBD2 is a possible D gene (6 bases). Trimming removed 4 bases at V and 3 bases at J, with 10 bases between. The CDR3 loop spans 14 amino acids. The germline V gene has CDR1 MGHRA and CDR2 YSYEKL. The CDR3 spells CASSPRDGYNEQFF. The CDR3 nucleotides are TGCGCCAGCAGCCCGCGGGACGGCTACAATGAGCAGTTCTTC.

This sequence joins TRBV24-1 and TRBJ2-1; 7 positions agree with TRBD2. Germline V gene lookup returns CDR1 KGHDR and CDR2 SFDVKD. The V gene end was trimmed by 8 bases and the J gene end by 8 bases; junction bases not matched to a gene: 14. The CDR3 is made up of 15 amino acids. CDR3 in amino acids: CATNGIGGSEDEQFF. The DNA of the CDR3 is TGTGCCACCAACGGAATCGGCGGGAGTGAGGATGAGCAGTTCTTC.

The V call is TRBV2, the J call TRBJ2-1; a possible D gene is TRBD2 (5 bases). This CDR3 comprises 13 residues. V was trimmed by 8 bases and J by 1 base, leaving 9 bases between them. Germline assignment: CDR1 SNHLY and CDR2 FYNNEI. The CDR3 here is CASGELSYNEQFF. For the CDR3, the DNA is TGTGCCAGCGGGGAGTTATCCTACAATGAGCAGTTCTTC.

The V and J genes are TRBV28 and TRBJ1-4, with D possibly matching TRBD1 (5 bases). The V and J ends lost 4 bases and 4 bases respectively, with 7 bases between them. The length of the CDR3 is 13 residues. Germline values: CDR1 MDHEN, CDR2 SYDVKM. CDR3 sequence: CASSSGGNEKLFF. CDR3 DNA: TGTGCCAGCAGTTCGGGGGGTAATGAAAAACTGTTTTTT.

This sequence joins TRBV7-9 and TRBJ1-3; 8 bases are shared with TRBD1. J was trimmed by 4 bases and V by 0 bases; bases with no gene match: 8. This CDR3 comprises 17 residues. Germline V lookup: CDR1 SEHNR, CDR2 FQNEAQ (reference sequence). CDR3 coding DNA: TGTGCCAGCAGCTTAGCGGAGGACAGGGAATCGGGAAACACCATATATTTT. Translation: CASSLAEDRESGNTIYF.

The chain has TRBV5-1 and TRBJ2-1, with 10 bases that match TRBD2. CDR1 and CDR2 from the germline V gene are SGHRS and YFSETQ. This CDR3 has 15 residues. V was clipped by 2 bases and J by 8 bases; unmatched bases: 7. The CDR3 spells CASSLAGGPSDEQFF. For the CDR3, the DNA is TGCGCCAGCAGCTTAGCGGGGGGGCCTTCGGATGAGCAGTTCTTC.

The rearrangement uses TRBV12-3 or TRBV12-4 and TRBJ2-2; 8 nucleotides line up with TRBD2. With 4 bases clipped from V and 9 bases from J, the junction kept 1 base outside the gene matches. This CDR3 contains 12 residues. CDR3 protein: CASSSSGWELFF. As DNA, the CDR3 is TGTGCCAGCAGTTCTAGCGGGTGGGAGCTGTTTTTT.

The chain has TRBV19 and TRBJ2-1; D perhaps matches TRBD1 (6 bases). CDR3 length: 15 residues. Trimming removed 2 bases at V and 0 bases at J, with 8 bases between. The germline gives CDR1 LNHDA, CDR2 SQIVND (reference sequence). This chain's CDR3 is CASSIRGSSYNEQFF. For the CDR3, the DNA is TGTGCCAGTAGTATAAGGGGGAGCTCCTACAATGAGCAGTTCTTC.

V and J are TRBV5-6 and TRBJ1-1, with D possibly being TRBD1 (5 bases). Germline CDR1 and CDR2: SGHDT and YYEEEE. V lost 2 bases and J 1 base, leaving 9 bases between the germline ends. This CDR3 comprises 14 residues. The CDR3 nucleotides read TGTGCCAGCAGCTTTGGGGGGTGGAACACTGAAGCTTTCTTT. Translating it yields CASSFGGWNTEAFF.

The CDR3 DNA reads as TGTGCCAGCAGAGGTAGCGGGGCTCGAGCGGAGCAGTTCTTC. It specifies CASRGSGARAEQFF. The rearrangement uses TRBV2 and TRBJ2-1; 8 bases map to TRBD2. Germline V gene sequence: CDR1 SNHLY, CDR2 FYNNEI. The CDR3 contains 14 residues. J lost 10 bases, V lost 6 bases, and 11 bases had no gene match.

The J gene is TRBJ2-5, the V gene TRBV11-2; TRBD2 is a possible D gene (7 bases). Trimming left V 6 bases short and J 5 bases short, with 22 bases between. This CDR3 is 16 amino acids long. The germline CDR1 and CDR2 sequences are SGHAT and FQNNGV. CDR3 protein: CASRGGVAGAGETQYF. The CDR3 nucleotides are TGTGCCAGCAGGGGCGGAGTGGCGGGGGCCGGGGAGACCCAGTACTTC.

This clone was counted at least ten times. The J gene is TRBJ2-2, the V gene TRBV6-1; the match to TRBD2 covers 9 bases. The CDR3 is 15 residues long. CDR1 is MNHNS, CDR2 SASEGT, per germline. V shed 1 base and J 3 bases; nucleotides not matched to a gene: 0. The CDR3 DNA reads TGTGCCAGCAGTGAAGGGACTAGCGACACCGGGGAGCTGTTTTTT. It specifies CASSEGTSDTGELFF.

The chain links TRBV4-3 to TRBJ1-1; D is perhaps TRBD1 (5 bases). The CDR3 is 14 residues long. The V end was cut by 8 bases, the J end by 5 bases, with 18 bases between. CDR1 and CDR2 (germline): LGHNA, YSLEER. Here the CDR3 reads CASRRGTQATEAFF. DNA of the CDR3: TGCGCCAGCCGAAGAGGAACACAGGCGACTGAAGCTTTCTTT.

V gene TRBV12-3 or TRBV12-4 combines with J gene TRBJ1-1, with D possibly TRBD1 on 5 matching bases. This CDR3 is 11 amino acids long. Trimming pared 3 bases from V and 10 bases from J, leaving 9 bases between. As DNA, the CDR3 is TGTGCCAGCAGTTTCGGGCAGGGAGCTTTCTTT. Its protein is CASSFGQGAFF.

This clone has only one observation. The chain has TRBV5-1 and TRBJ1-1, with 9 bases matching TRBD1. This CDR3 is 15 amino acids long. Trimming removed 4 bases from V and 1 base from J; junction bases left unmatched: 5. Germline loops: CDR1 SGHRS, CDR2 YFSETQ. CDR3 nucleotide sequence: TGCGCCAGCAGCCCCGGGACAGGGAGGAACACTGAAGCTTTCTTT. Protein sequence: CASSPGTGRNTEAFF.

CDR3 region: CATAGGVSYEQYF. As DNA, the CDR3 is TGTGCCACCGCGGGGGGGGTATCCTACGAGCAGTACTTC. The gene calls are TRBV6-5 and TRBJ2-7; 9 positions match TRBD2. The CDR3 loop spans 13 amino acids. Germline CDR1 is MNHEY and CDR2 is SVGAGI. The trim removed 10 bases at V and 1 base at J, leaving 5 bases unmatched.

V is TRBV7-2 and J is TRBJ2-7, with a weak D call TRBD1 (6 bases). The germline CDR1 and CDR2 sequences are SGHTA and FQGNSA. The CDR3 covers 14 residues. The V end was cut by 3 bases, the J end by 6 bases, with 15 bases between. The DNA of the CDR3 is TGTGCCAGCAGCTTCGGCCACAGGGATTCCGAGCAGTACTTC. This translates into CASSFGHRDSEQYF.

The V call is TRBV4-1, the J call TRBJ1-2; TRBD1 agrees at 7 bases. V was pared by 2 bases and J by 2 bases, with 5 bases of the junction left unmatched. Germline V gene sequence: CDR1 MGHRA, CDR2 YSYEKL. The CDR3 runs 15 residues. The CDR3 spells CASSQLDRSNYGYTF. For the CDR3, the DNA is TGCGCCAGCAGCCAACTGGACAGGTCCAACTATGGCTACACCTTC.

This chain joins TRBV10-3 and TRBJ2-2; no clear D gene. This CDR3 contains 15 residues. Trimming stripped 3 bases from V and 1 base from J, with 9 bases between. The germline V gene has CDR1 ENHRY and CDR2 SYGVKD. For the CDR3, the DNA is TGTGCCATCAGTGACCAGTTTCGGAACACCGGGGAGCTGTTTTTT. Its translation is CAISDQFRNTGELFF.

The V and J genes are TRBV19 and TRBJ2-7, with D possibly TRBD1 on 6 matching bases. V was cut by 5 bases and J by 2 bases, with 7 bases left in between. This CDR3 is built from 12 residues. Germline CDR1 is LNHDA and CDR2 is SQIVND (reference sequence). CDR3 sequence reads: CASSPGAYEQYF. CDR3 nucleotide sequence: TGTGCCAGTAGTCCAGGGGCCTACGAGCAGTACTTC. Drawing the rest from reference TRBV19 and TRBJ2-7, the complete variable domain is DGGITQSPKYLFRKEGQNVTLSCEQNLNHDAMYWYRQDPGQGLRLIYYSQIVNDFQKGDIAEGYSVSREKKESFPLTVTSAQKNPTAFYLCASSPGAYEQYFGPGTRLTVT.

This sequence joins TRBV2 and TRBJ1-4, with a tentative D call TRBD1 (6 bases). The CDR3 is 17 residues long. With 5 bases removed from V and 0 bases from J, the gap between germline ends came to 16 bases. Looked up from germline, CDR1 is SNHLY and CDR2 is FYNNEI. CDR3 nucleotides: TGTGCCAGCAGTTATCAGACAGGTTTAGCAACTAATGAAAAACTGTTTTTT. Its protein is CASSYQTGLATNEKLFF.

V is TRBV6-5 and J is TRBJ1-4; 12 positions match TRBD1. The CDR3 length is 15 residues. Germline V gene data show CDR1 as MNHEY and CDR2 as SVGAGI. V dropped 2 bases and J dropped 7; count of bases not matched to a gene: 2. CDR3 region: CASSYGDRGLEKLFF. CDR3 DNA: TGTGCCAGCAGTTACGGGGACAGGGGGCTTGAAAAACTGTTTTTT.

This clone was detected only once. The chain combines TRBV9 with TRBJ1-1; 7 nucleotides align to TRBD1. V shed 3 bases and J 11 bases; nucleotides not matched to a gene: 7. Germline-derived CDR1 and CDR2 are SGDLS and YYNGEE. The CDR3 contains 12 residues. The DNA for the CDR3 is TGTGCCAGCAGCGCGATTACAGGGGAGGCTTTCTTT. As protein: CASSAITGEAFF.

The chain links TRBV11-2 to TRBJ1-2, with 7 bases identical to TRBD1. This CDR3 comprises 12 residues. Germline assignment: CDR1 SGHAT and CDR2 FQNNGV. Unmatched junction bases numbered 2, after V lost 8 bases and J lost 2 bases. CDR3 sequence (DNA): TGTGCCAGCTCGGACAGGAACTATGGCTACACCTTC. Its translation is CASSDRNYGYTF.

The chain uses TRBV14 and TRBJ1-5; TRBD1 aligns across 10 bases. CDR1 is SGHDN, CDR2 FVKESK, per germline. The CDR3 length is 18 residues. With V trimmed by 0 bases and J by 4 bases, 9 bases remained unmatched. CDR3 sequence: CASSQEKGQGSFNQPQHF. The DNA for the CDR3 is TGTGCCAGCAGCCAAGAAAAGGGACAGGGGAGCTTTAATCAGCCCCAGCATTTT.

The rearrangement joins TRBV4-1 to TRBJ2-1; 12 nucleotides line up with TRBD1. V lost 0 bases, J lost 3 bases, and 3 bases stayed unmatched. CDR3 size: 17 residues. Germline V gives CDR1 MGHRA, CDR2 YSYEKL. The CDR3: CASSQEGTGGHYNEQFF. CDR3 sequence (DNA): TGCGCCAGCAGCCAAGAGGGGACAGGGGGCCACTACAATGAGCAGTTCTTC.